This TCR beta chain came from a study of synovial regulatory T cells in juvenile arthritis. Using immunoSEQ multiplex PCR, the repertoire was profiled, and TCRdb retains in-frame clones only, with some absent. The sample data list about 10,000 clones. CDR1 and CDR2 from the germline V gene are SQVTM and ANQGSEA. The CDR3 has 11 residues. DNA is not recorded here. The clonotype comes from a donor aged 2-35 years with juvenile idiopathic arthritis. Sequenced: Treg cells from blood. Subset in this sample: remaining (HLA-DR-negative) circulating blood Treg cells. The rearrangement links TRBV29-1 to TRBJ1-4; the TCRdb call, TRBD1, lacks DNA for checking. Here the CDR3 reads CSIVGAEKLFF.